The 15 T cell receptor beta chains below were found in one sample sequenced in a study of T cell responses to AZD1222 COVID-19 vaccine. The repertoire was sequenced with immunoSEQ multiplex PCR; TCRdb's copy has only in-frame clones and lacks some. Found here are 100,000 or so clones, about 83% of them singletons; the top ten hold roughly 12%. The sequences come from peripheral blood, collected on day 0 of AZD1222 vaccination. The origin of the receptors is an adult in good health.

The chain has TRBV7-8 and TRBJ1-5; 8 bases line up with TRBD1. Germline V CDR1 and CDR2: SGHVS, FQNEAQ. The CDR3 runs to 16 residues. V dropped 4 bases and J dropped 6; count of bases not matched to a gene: 11. The CDR3: CASSSTGQGISQPQHF. In nucleotides, the CDR3 is TGTGCCAGCAGCTCGACCGGACAGGGAATTAGTCAGCCCCAGCATTTT.

The CDR3, as DNA: TGTGCCAGCAGCCGTCATCCATATGAAGCTTTCTTT. Translation: CASSRHPYEAFF. The V call is TRBV7-2, the J call TRBJ1-1; D is unresolved. The germline CDR1 and CDR2 sequences are SGHTA and FQGNSA. CDR3 length equals 12 residues. Trimming removed 5 bases from V and 7 bases from J, with 11 bases in between. The whole variable domain, remainder taken from reference TRBV7-2 and TRBJ1-1, is GAGVSQSPSNKVTEKGKDVELRCDPISGHTALYWYRQSLGQGLEFLIYFQGNSAPDKSGLPSDRFSAERTGGSVSTLTIQRTQQEDSAVYLCASSRHPYEAFFGQGTRLTVV.

The chain uses TRBV28 and TRBJ2-5; D gene ambiguous. The CDR3 is made up of 14 amino acids. V gave up 5 bases and J gave up 1 base, with 11 bases separating them. Germline lookup yields CDR1 MDHEN and CDR2 SYDVKM. CDR3 in amino acids: CASSPRTPQETQYF. The CDR3 DNA sequence: TGTGCCAGCAGTCCTCGGACCCCCCAAGAGACCCAGTACTTC.

The CDR3 sequence: CASSQLGTQYF. The CDR3 DNA sequence: TGTGCCAGCTCACAATTGGGTACGCAGTATTTT. V and J are TRBV18 and TRBJ2-3, with D hard to call. Trimming took 4 bases from V and 8 from J, leaving 7 bases between them. CDR3 length: 11 amino acids. In germline, CDR1 is KGHSH, CDR2 LQKENI.

CDR3 coding DNA: TGTGCCAGCAGTTTTAGGTTTGGGACTAGCGGGAGCCCCTACGAGCAGTACTTC. It yields the protein CASSFRFGTSGSPYEQYF. The rearrangement links TRBV28 to TRBJ2-7; 14 bases agree with TRBD2. Germline V gives CDR1 MDHEN, CDR2 SYDVKM. V lost 3 bases and J lost 2; bases outside the gene matches: 9. The CDR3 length is 18 residues.

The gene calls are TRBV28 and TRBJ2-3; the D gene is possibly TRBD2 (6 bases). This CDR3 is 16 amino acids long. Germline CDR1 reads MDHEN; CDR2 reads SYDVKM. Trimming removed 6 bases from V and 6 bases from J, with 22 bases in between. The CDR3 region is CASSSRGTGGLDTQYF. CDR3 bases: TGTGCCAGCAGCTCCCGGGGGACTGGCGGACTGGATACGCAGTATTTT.

This chain uses TRBV7-9 with TRBJ2-2; tentatively, D is TRBD1 (5 bases). Trimming cost V 5 bases and J 3 bases, with 13 bases left between them. The germline CDR1 and CDR2 sequences are SEHNR and FQNEAQ (reference sequence). The CDR3 has 15 residues. CDR3 sequence: CASSQGTVDTGELFF. In nucleotides, the CDR3 is TGTGCCAGCAGCCAGGGCACGGTAGACACCGGGGAGCTGTTTTTT.

This chain uses TRBV19 with TRBJ1-2, with 9 positions matching TRBD1. The CDR3 has 16 residues. Germline V gene data show CDR1 as LNHDA and CDR2 as SQIVND (reference sequence). The V segment lost 5 bases and the J segment 4 bases; nucleotides outside the gene matches: 11. The CDR3 DNA is TGTGCCAGTAGTGGACTCCACAGGGGGCTAGTCTATGGCTACACCTTC. It encodes CASSGLHRGLVYGYTF.

The J gene is TRBJ2-5, the V gene TRBV3-1 (or the pseudogene TRBV3-2); no clear D gene. Germline CDR1 LGHDT, CDR2 YNNKEL (reference sequence). The CDR3 has 12 residues. V dropped 2 bases and J dropped 5 bases, with 6 bases sitting between them. CDR3 protein: CASSQMVETQYF. The CDR3 DNA reads as TGTGCCAGCAGCCAAATGGTGGAGACCCAGTACTTC.

The rearrangement uses TRBV5-1 and TRBJ2-5; 7 nucleotides line up with TRBD2. Trimming removed 3 bases from V and 4 bases from J; junction bases left unmatched: 12. This CDR3 comprises 16 residues. The germline CDR1 and CDR2 sequences are SGHRS and YFSETQ. The DNA for the CDR3 is TGCGCCAGCAGCTCCAGACTTGGGGGGGTATTAGAGACCCAGTACTTC. This gives the protein CASSSRLGGVLETQYF.

The DNA for the CDR3 is TGTGCCAGTAGTATCATTAGCGGGAGGACCGGGGAGCTGTTTTTT. Translation: CASSIISGRTGELFF. This chain connects TRBV19 to TRBJ2-2, with 10 bases lining up with TRBD2. This CDR3 region has 15 residues. The junction had 3 bases not matched to a gene; V was cut back by 3 bases and J by 5 bases. Germline CDR1 LNHDA, CDR2 SQIVND (reference sequence).

This rearrangement joins TRBV6-2 or TRBV6-3 to TRBJ1-1, with D perhaps matching TRBD1 (6 bases). Between the trimmed V and J ends, which lost 5 bases and 6 bases, there was a span of 19 bases. CDR1 MNHEY and CDR2 SVGEGT come from the germline V gene. The CDR3 is 15 amino acids. The CDR3 region has the DNA TGTGCCAGCAGTACCGCGGGGGGGGGCCTTGCTGAAGCTTTCTTT. It yields the protein CASSTAGGGLAEAFF.

The rearrangement joins TRBV4-1 to TRBJ1-1, with 9 nucleotides matching TRBD1. Germline V gives CDR1 MGHRA, CDR2 YSYEKL. The V gene end was trimmed by 3 bases and the J gene end by 4 bases; junction bases not matched to a gene: 6. This CDR3 region has 15 residues. The CDR3 bases are TGCGCCAGCAGCCATGGGACAGGGCGATTCACTGAAGCTTTCTTT. This sequence encodes CASSHGTGRFTEAFF.

V is TRBV6-4 and J is TRBJ2-3, with 7 positions matching TRBD1. CDR3 length: 13 residues. The J segment lost 0 bases and the V segment lost 8 bases, leaving 2 bases of the junction unmatched. The V gene's germline CDR1 is MRHNA and CDR2 SNTAGT. CDR3 sequence (DNA): TGTGCCAGCTGGGACAGTAGCACAGATACGCAGTATTTT. It specifies CASWDSSTDTQYF.

V is TRBV4-3 and J is TRBJ2-1; D possibly corresponds to TRBD2 (5 bases). Per germline, CDR1 LGHNA and CDR2 YSLEER. V shed 0 bases and J shed 9 bases, with 15 bases lying between them. The CDR3 spans 15 residues. CDR3 sequence (DNA): TGCGCCAGCAGCCAAGAATTTGGACTTCCGGGTGAGCAGTTCTTC. This codes for CASSQEFGLPGEQFF.